This T cell receptor beta chain comes out of a study of CD8 T cells in Susac syndrome. General study points: The study's TCR sequencing and HLA analysis drew on a certain number of individuals. That number was acknowledged as relatively small.

CD8+ and CD4+ T cells taken from blood had their TCR beta sequenced. It was negative isolation that provided the CD8+ and CD4+ T cells, whereas TEMRA cells were enriched by FACS. With 5 bases clipped from V and 7 bases from J, the junction kept 8 bases outside the gene matches. Germline V lookup: CDR1 DFQATT, CDR2 SNEGSKA (reference sequence). The CDR3 extends over 14 amino acids. A quantity of about 0.5 to 1 ug RNA underwent reverse transcription using random hexamers. A multiplex approach, immunoSEQ multiplex PCR, amplified TCR beta CDR3 across 54 Vbeta and 13 Jbeta. TCRdb ran MiXCR on the immunoSEQ multiplex PCR reads and lists one entry per CDR3 protein. The sample consists of about 300,000 distinct CDR3 sequences, 75% to 90% of them appearing once. Note on this clonotype: Its antigen is unknown.

Sequenced input: CD8+ T cells from PBMCs. The sequence derives from a human donor with multiple sclerosis. J is TRBJ1-6 and V is TRBV20-1; 7 bases fit TRBD1. CDR3 coding DNA: TGCAGTGCTTTGACCGGGACAGAGAATTCACCCCTCCACTTT. Its protein is CSALTGTENSPLHF.